This T cell receptor beta chain comes out of a study of blood T cell repertoires in COVID-19. Study-level information: Both acute and convalescent COVID-19 samples were obtained from the United States, Italy and Spain. In each case, the material was cDNA or gDNA derived from T cells, B-cell-depleted T cells, or PBMCs.

Germline V lookup: CDR1 SGHTS, CDR2 YDEGEE. V lost 3 bases to trimming and J lost 5 bases, with 17 bases between them. The CDR3 has 15 residues. TCRdb's table, derived via immunoSEQ multiplex PCR, lists solely in-frame clones and lacks some. The table shows more than 200,000 clones, with roughly 80% occurring only once. The source material was peripheral blood. The sequence derives from a woman of 80 years or more with acute or convalescent COVID-19. The chain carries TRBV5-8 and TRBJ2-5, with D possibly TRBD1 on 6 matching bases. The DNA for the CDR3 is TGTGCCAGCAGCTCCGCAGGGGAAAGCCGGGAGACCCAGTACTTC. This codes for CASSSAGESRETQYF. Complete variable domain (other parts from reference TRBV5-8 and TRBJ2-5): EAGVTQSPTHLIKTRGQQATLRCSPISGHTSVYWYQQALGLGLQFLLWYDEGEERNRGNFPPRFSGRQFPNYSSELNVNALELEDSALYLCASSSAGESRETQYFGPGTRLLVL.